This passage covers 30 T cell receptor beta chains from one sample sequenced in a study of shared T cell receptors in the human thymus. This table comes from immunoSEQ multiplex PCR, and its TCRdb copy is limited to in-frame clones, with some not included. The sample consists of roughly 710,000 clones, over 75% of them appearing once. These data also featured in a second study, about human thymus T cells.

The specimen was thymocytes. The receptors shown here come from a girl less than two years old with a congenital heart defect.

This clone came up once. The CDR3 bases are TGCGCCAGCAGCCAAGATCAGGCGGGATGGGAAGGCTACACCTTC. Its protein product is CASSQDQAGWEGYTF. This chain joins TRBV4-3 and TRBJ1-2; D is undetermined. This CDR3 spans 15 amino acids. CDR1 is LGHNA, CDR2 YSLEER, per germline. V lost 0 bases, J lost 8 bases, and 16 bases lay in between.

The chain is built from TRBV7-8 and TRBJ1-1; TRBD1 aligns across 9 bases. The CDR3 is made up of 15 amino acids. Germline loops: CDR1 SGHVS, CDR2 FQNEAQ. The junction had 5 bases not matched to a gene; V was cut back by 5 bases and J by 1 base. CDR3 sequence: CASSPRTGENTEAFF. The CDR3 bases are TGTGCCAGCAGCCCCAGGACAGGGGAGAACACTGAAGCTTTCTTT.

The chain combines TRBV28 with TRBJ1-6; no firm D call. Germline loops: CDR1 MDHEN, CDR2 SYDVKM. The CDR3 is 14 residues long. The V gene lost 4 bases and the J gene lost 6 bases, with 10 bases spanning the gap. The CDR3 nucleotides read TGTGCCAGCAGTTCGAACAGTCTTAATTCACCCCTCCACTTT. Translating it yields CASSSNSLNSPLHF.

This sequence joins TRBV15 and TRBJ1-3; D might be TRBD1 (5 bases). V lost 2 bases and J 0 bases, leaving 14 bases between the germline ends. The CDR3 is 17 amino acids. Germline V lookup: CDR1 LNHNV, CDR2 YYDKDF (reference sequence). CDR3 nucleotides: TGTGCCACCAGCAGACCGCAGGGCACTATCTCTGGAAACACCATATATTTT. It is translated as CATSRPQGTISGNTIYF.

This clone was recorded only once. This chain joins TRBV5-6 and TRBJ2-5; 7 bases fit TRBD1. Looked up from germline, CDR1 is SGHDT and CDR2 is YYEEEE. J was trimmed by 5 bases and V by 4 bases; bases with no gene match: 2. The CDR3 contains 12 residues. CDR3 sequence (DNA): TGTGCCAGCAGCCCACAGGGGGAGACCCAGTACTTC. This sequence encodes CASSPQGETQYF.

The chain uses TRBV5-6 and TRBJ2-7; the D gene is possibly TRBD1 (6 bases). Trimming shortened V by 2 bases and J by 5 bases, and 23 bases separated the two germline ends. Per the germline V gene, CDR1 is SGHDT and CDR2 is YYEEEE. There are 17 residues in the CDR3. The CDR3 nucleotides are TGTGCCAGCAGCTTTGGTAAGGGGTCAGGGGATATCGACGAGCAGTACTTC. Protein product: CASSFGKGSGDIDEQYF.

This chain links TRBV19 with TRBJ1-3; D possibly corresponds to TRBD1 (6 bases). There are 16 residues in the CDR3. The germline V gene encodes CDR1 LNHDA and CDR2 SQIVND (reference sequence). The ends were cut back, 3 bases at V and 0 bases at J, with 12 bases in the middle. This chain's CDR3 is CASSIRGSFSGNTIYF. The DNA for the CDR3 is TGTGCCAGTAGTATCAGGGGATCCTTCTCTGGAAACACCATATATTTT.

DNA for the CDR3: TGCGCCAGCACCTTATATCCGGGACAGACTAATGAAAAACTGTTTTTT. This codes for CASTLYPGQTNEKLFF. V gene TRBV5-1 combines with J gene TRBJ1-4; 7 bases agree with TRBD1. This CDR3 spans 16 amino acids. V dropped 6 bases and J dropped 2; count of bases not matched to a gene: 10. Germline assignment: CDR1 SGHRS and CDR2 YFSETQ.

The chain couples TRBV5-1 to TRBJ2-1; D is perhaps TRBD2 (6 bases). V lost 3 bases to trimming and J lost 10 bases, with 17 bases between them. The CDR3 length is 14 residues. Per germline, CDR1 SGHRS and CDR2 YFSETQ. The CDR3 loop is CASSSKVVGLEQFF. CDR3 bases: TGCGCCAGCAGCTCCAAAGTTGTAGGACTAGAGCAGTTCTTC.

The chain employs TRBV9 and TRBJ1-2, with D possibly TRBD1 on 5 matching bases. This CDR3 contains 13 residues. The germline gives CDR1 SGDLS, CDR2 YYNGEE. Trimming shortened V by 6 bases and J by 1 base, and 10 bases separated the two germline ends. The chain's CDR3 is CASTAQVNYGYTF. CDR3 sequence (DNA): TGTGCCAGCACCGCACAGGTTAACTATGGCTACACCTTC.

This rearrangement joins TRBV19 to TRBJ2-1; 8 nucleotides agree with TRBD2. CDR1 and CDR2 (germline): LNHDA, SQIVND (reference sequence). This CDR3 contains 12 residues. Trimming cost V 9 bases and J 6 bases; bases outside gene matches: 4. Here the CDR3 DNA reads TGTGCCAGCTGGACTAGCCCCAATGAGCAGTTCTTC. Translated: CASWTSPNEQFF.

The chain couples TRBV19 to TRBJ2-2, with D uncertain. Germline V lookup: CDR1 LNHDA, CDR2 SQIVND (reference sequence). This CDR3 contains 12 residues. The V end lost 7 bases, the J end lost 4 bases, and 7 bases lay between the germline ends. This CDR3 reads CASMPGTGELFF. CDR3 DNA: TGTGCCAGTATGCCGGGCACCGGGGAGCTGTTTTTT.

This clone has only one observation. The chain links TRBV10-1 to TRBJ2-5; D is unresolved. Trimming removed 1 base at V and 8 bases at J, with 11 bases between. The germline CDR1 and CDR2 sequences are WNHNN and SYGVQD (reference sequence). This CDR3 has 13 residues. Written as DNA, the CDR3 is TGCGCCAGCAGTGAGTGGGCCCACGAAACCCAGTACTTC. Translation: CASSEWAHETQYF.

V usage is TRBV2 and J usage is TRBJ2-6, with 11 bases matching TRBD1. Germline V gives CDR1 SNHLY, CDR2 FYNNEI. This CDR3 has 17 amino acids. The ends lost 6 bases at V and 4 bases at J; junction bases unmatched: 8. CDR3 nucleotide sequence: TGTGCCAGCAGCGGACAGGGGGCAGGGAGAGGGGCCAACGTCCTGACTTTC. It is translated as CASSGQGAGRGANVLTF.

The chain combines TRBV28 with TRBJ1-1, with TRBD1 matching 10 bases. CDR1 is MDHEN and CDR2 is SYDVKM in the germline V gene. This CDR3 contains 16 residues. V lost 5 bases to trimming and J lost 5 bases; unmatched junction nucleotides: 11. This chain's CDR3 is CASSPSPGTGETEAFF. DNA of the CDR3: TGTGCCAGCAGTCCCTCTCCGGGGACAGGGGAAACTGAAGCTTTCTTT.

This clone was counted only a few times. This chain connects TRBV28 to TRBJ2-7; 7 bases match TRBD1. This CDR3 is 17 amino acids long. The germline V gene has CDR1 MDHEN and CDR2 SYDVKM. V lost 1 base to trimming and J lost 4 bases; unmatched junction nucleotides: 13. The CDR3 sequence is CASSLFSDRDRIYEQYF. The CDR3 region has the DNA TGTGCCAGCAGTTTATTCTCGGACCGGGACAGAATATACGAGCAGTACTTC.

J is TRBJ2-6 and V is TRBV10-1; D may be TRBD2 (5 bases). Germline V CDR1 and CDR2: WNHNN, SYGVQD (reference sequence). This CDR3 is 19 amino acids long. The V and J ends lost 0 bases and 1 base respectively, with 16 bases between them. The CDR3 bases are TGCGCCAGCAGTGAGTCTGCGCACTACCGAGGGTCTGGGGCCAACGTCCTGACTTTC. This translates into CASSESAHYRGSGANVLTF.

V is TRBV4-1 and J is TRBJ2-5, with 8 bases matching TRBD2. V gave up 6 bases and J gave up 0 bases; unmatched junction bases: 6. Germline assignment: CDR1 MGHRA and CDR2 YSYEKL. The CDR3 is 15 residues long. As DNA, the CDR3 is TGCGCCAGCAGAAAAGCGGGGGCCAACCAAGAGACCCAGTACTTC. Translating gives CASRKAGANQETQYF.

This clone was seen a handful of times. V is TRBV10-2 and J is TRBJ2-7; the match to TRBD1 covers 7 bases. CDR3 length: 14 amino acids. Germline loops: CDR1 WSHSY, CDR2 SAAADI. V lost 4 bases and J lost 1; bases outside the gene matches: 4. CDR3 sequence: CASSGTGPSYEQYF. For the CDR3, the DNA is TGCGCCAGCAGTGGGACAGGACCTTCCTACGAGCAGTACTTC.

This chain links TRBV29-1 with TRBJ2-7; maybe TRBD1 (6 bases). Per the germline V gene, CDR1 is SQVTM and CDR2 is ANQGSEA. The CDR3 totals 12 residues. Trimming left V 7 bases short and J 5 bases short, with 15 bases between. In DNA form, the CDR3 reads TGCAGCGCTAGGGGAACAGGGAACGAGCAGTACTTC. As protein: CSARGTGNEQYF.

This clone is a singleton in its sample. The chain couples TRBV28 to TRBJ1-5; TRBD1 aligns across 8 bases. Germline lookup yields CDR1 MDHEN and CDR2 SYDVKM. CDR3 length: 15 residues. The ends lost 6 bases at V and 9 bases at J; junction bases unmatched: 13. CDR3 loop: CASRMPQGEGGPQHF. CDR3 nucleotides: TGTGCCAGCAGGATGCCACAGGGGGAAGGCGGGCCCCAGCATTTT.

The sample holds a few counts of this clone. The rearrangement uses TRBV19 and TRBJ1-5; TRBD1 aligns across 12 bases. Losses at the gene ends were 5 bases for V and 2 bases for J; bases not matched to a gene: 7. This CDR3 comprises 17 residues. Germline V gene sequence: CDR1 LNHDA, CDR2 SQIVND (reference sequence). The DNA for the CDR3 is TGTGCCAGTAGTGCGGGACAGGGGGCGTTGGGCAATCAGCCCCAGCATTTT. It yields the protein CASSAGQGALGNQPQHF.

The chain combines TRBV5-1 with TRBJ1-1; D might be TRBD1 (5 bases). Germline V lookup: CDR1 SGHRS, CDR2 YFSETQ. There are 14 residues in the CDR3. Between the trimmed V and J ends, which lost 3 bases and 3 bases, there was a span of 12 bases. The CDR3 DNA follows: TGCGCCAGCAGCTACAGGATTTCCGACACTGAAGCTTTCTTT. This encodes CASSYRISDTEAFF.

V and J are TRBV6-5 and TRBJ1-2; tentative D call: TRBD1 (6 bases). V dropped 7 bases and J dropped 1 base, with 16 bases sitting between them. The V gene's germline CDR1 is MNHEY and CDR2 SVGAGI. This CDR3 region has 15 residues. The CDR3 bases are TGTGCCAGCAACGGATTTGGGGGCCTTAACTATGGCTACACCTTC. This sequence encodes CASNGFGGLNYGYTF.

In regard to this clone: Distinct nucleotide sequences in the sample also encode this CDR3. V usage is TRBV2 and J usage is TRBJ1-5; 9 bases agree with TRBD1. Germline CDR1 reads SNHLY; CDR2 reads FYNNEI. The length of the CDR3 is 15 residues. The V and J ends lost 8 bases and 0 bases, in that order; junction bases with no gene match: 5. CDR3 region: CASRQGGYSNQPQHF. The CDR3 nucleotides are TGTGCCAGCCGACAGGGGGGCTATAGCAATCAGCCCCAGCATTTT.

The chain recombines TRBV5-1 with TRBJ2-2, with 8 bases that match TRBD1. The V segment lost 4 bases and the J segment 4 bases; nucleotides outside the gene matches: 12. This CDR3 comprises 17 residues. CDR1 is SGHRS and CDR2 is YFSETQ in the germline V gene. CDR3 nucleotide sequence: TGCGCCAGCAGCGCCACCCCGACAGGGGTCAGCACCGGGGAGCTGTTTTTT. Translation gives CASSATPTGVSTGELFF.

This clone was detected a few times. The identical CDR3 is also encoded by other nucleotide sequences in the sample. The V gene is TRBV10-3, the J gene TRBJ2-1; D not certain. The CDR3 length is 15 residues. Germline CDR1 and CDR2: ENHRY and SYGVKD. V dropped 7 bases and J dropped 0 bases, with 13 bases sitting between them. CDR3 bases: TGTGCCATCACCGATGACTCATCCTCCTACAATGAGCAGTTCTTC. This translates into CAITDDSSSYNEQFF.

As for this clone: Relative to the germline gene, one junction end is altered; a read error may explain this. Other DNA variants within this sample encode the same CDR3. The genes are TRBV28 and TRBJ1-3; the match to TRBD1 covers 10 bases. Per the germline V gene, CDR1 is MDHEN and CDR2 is SYDVKM. This CDR3 has 16 residues. The DNA for the CDR3 is TGCGCCAGCAGGGCCTTGGGGACAGGGGATGGAAACACCATATATTTT. It encodes CASRALGTGDGNTIYF. The complete variable domain, with remaining parts taken from reference TRBV28 and TRBJ1-3, reads DVKVTQSSRYLVKRTGEKVFLECVQDMDHENMFWYRQDPGLGLRLIYFSYDVKMKEKGDIPEGYSVSREKKERFSLILESASTNQTSMYLCASRALGTGDGNTIYFGEGSWLTVV.

This clone was recorded once. The chain joins TRBV6-5 to TRBJ2-5; 8 nucleotides match TRBD1. The CDR3 spans 15 residues. Germline CDR1 and CDR2: MNHEY and SVGAGI. The J segment lost 4 bases and the V segment lost 3 bases, leaving 7 bases of the junction unmatched. CDR3 in DNA: TGTGCCAGCAGTTATCGGACAGGGTGGTTAGAGACCCAGTACTTC. Its translation is CASSYRTGWLETQYF.

This chain links TRBV11-2 with TRBJ1-1; perhaps TRBD1 as D (5 bases). The V end was cut by 3 bases, the J end by 3 bases, with 14 bases between. The CDR3 length is 15 residues. Germline V lookup: CDR1 SGHAT, CDR2 FQNNGV. As DNA, the CDR3 is TGTGCCAGCAGCTTCTGGCTGCTCAGGGACACTGAAGCTTTCTTT. This translates into CASSFWLLRDTEAFF. Full variable domain (missing parts from reference TRBV11-2 and TRBJ1-1): EAGVAQSPRYKIIEKRQSVAFWCNPISGHATLYWYQQILGQGPKLLIQFQNNGVVDDSQLPKDRFSAERLKGVDSTLKIQPAKLEDSAVYLCASSFWLLRDTEAFFGQGTRLTVV.